Listed below are T cell receptor beta chains from one sample, sequenced in a study of T-cell reconstitution after alpha-beta-depleted transplantation in children. One entry per CDR3 protein, called by TCRdb with MiXCR from the PCR reads. The table records approximately 190,000 distinct CDR3 sequences, 7.5% to 9.5% of them present only once. The sequencing here drew on PBMCs, mostly from graft donor cells, taken 360 days after TCRalphabeta/CD19-depleted stem cell transplant. Every receptor here comes from a male patient aged 2 to 9 who had a stem cell transplant for acute myeloid leukemia, so the T cells may come from the graft donor. Each CDR3 is given with its conserved first and last residue. The D gene is left open where the match is weak. A clone size is listed for some rows: how often the clone was seen (once, few, many), or a class if it is expanded.

j_call	clone_size	v_call	d_call	cdr3_aa	cdr3_nt
TRBJ2-7	-	TRBV7-9	TRBD2	CASSLVSGKTYEQYF	TGTGCCAGCAGCTTAGTTAGCGGGAAAACCTACGAGCAGTACTTC
TRBJ2-5	-	TRBV12-3/TRBV12-4	-	CASSVDTHFQETQYF	TGTGCCAGCAGTGTCGACACGCACTTCCAAGAGACCCAGTACTTC
TRBJ2-5	few	TRBV20-1	-	CSATGPGETQYF	TGCAGTGCCACCGGGCCTGGGGAGACCCAGTACTTC
TRBJ2-7	many	TRBV29-1	-	CKTASGYEQYF	TGCAAAACCGCTTCTGGTTACGAGCAGTACTTC
TRBJ2-3	few	TRBV5-1	TRBD1	CASSARQGGTDTQYF	TGCGCCAGCAGCGCCCGACAGGGTGGAACAGATACGCAGTATTTT
TRBJ2-5	-	TRBV10-3	-	CAIGGRETQYF	TGTGCCATCGGGGGCCGTGAGACCCAGTACTTC
TRBJ2-1	many	TRBV25-1	-	CASSGGAKYNEQFF	TGTGCCAGCAGTGGAGGGGCGAAATACAATGAGCAGTTCTTC
TRBJ2-5	once	TRBV29-1	TRBD2	CSLRPGGETQYF	TGCAGCCTCCGACCGGGAGGGGAGACCCAGTACTTC
TRBJ2-7	few	TRBV7-2	-	CASSLRPDSDYEQYF	TGTGCCAGCAGCTTACGACCGGACAGTGACTACGAGCAGTACTTC
TRBJ1-2	-	TRBV7-2	-	CASSLVAADSRDGYTF	TGTGCCAGCAGCTTAGTAGCAGCCGACTCTAGGGATGGCTACACCTTC
TRBJ2-5	-	TRBV24-1	-	CAPAGAIRETQYF	TGTGCTCCTGCGGGGGCGATCAGGGAGACCCAGTACTTC
TRBJ2-1	-	TRBV4-2	-	CASSPEDGRLSNEQFF	TGTGCCAGCAGCCCAGAAGACGGGAGATTGAGCAATGAGCAGTTCTTC
TRBJ2-3	few	TRBV5-1	TRBD2	CASTPWASGGRDTQYF	TGCGCCAGCACCCCTTGGGCCAGCGGGGGGAGAGATACGCAGTATTTT
TRBJ1-4	-	TRBV5-1	-	CASSLKQNEKLFF	TGCGCCAGCAGCTTGAAGCAGAATGAAAAACTGTTTTTT
TRBJ2-1	-	TRBV7-2	TRBD2	CASSSWTSGRREQFF	TGTGCCAGCAGCTCTTGGACTAGCGGGAGGAGGGAGCAGTTCTTC
TRBJ1-1	many	TRBV29-1	TRBD1	CSVGTGQNTEAFF	TGCAGCGTTGGGACAGGGCAGAACACTGAAGCTTTCTTT
TRBJ1-1	few	TRBV10-3	-	CAISRAANTEAFF	TGTGCCATCAGTCGGGCAGCGAACACTGAAGCTTTCTTT
TRBJ2-1	few	TRBV7-9	-	CASTDSAGSYNEQFF	TGTGCCAGCACCGACTCCGCGGGCTCCTACAATGAGCAGTTCTTC
TRBJ2-5	-	TRBV5-1	-	CASSLERAEETQYF	TGCGCCAGCAGCTTGGAGAGGGCGGAGGAGACCCAGTACTTC
TRBJ2-3	few	TRBV12-3/TRBV12-4	TRBD1	CASSQGVPTDTQYF	TGTGCCAGCAGCCAGGGGGTACCTACAGATACGCAGTATTTT
TRBJ2-5	-	TRBV20-1	-	CSARDRLGQETQYF	TGCAGTGCTAGAGATCGGCTGGGGCAGGAGACCCAGTACTTC
TRBJ2-5	many	TRBV20-1	TRBD1	CSASRQGLWETQYF	TGCAGTGCTAGTAGACAGGGGTTGTGGGAGACCCAGTACTTC
TRBJ1-5	many	TRBV7-9	-	CASSLNVNQPQHF	TGTGCCAGCAGCTTAAACGTGAATCAGCCCCAGCATTTT
TRBJ1-2	-	TRBV12-3/TRBV12-4	TRBD1	CASSSTGGAHYGYTF	TGTGCCAGCAGTTCGACAGGGGGCGCCCACTATGGCTACACCTTC
TRBJ1-1	many	TRBV5-1	-	CASSLGSGHADEAFF	TGCGCCAGCAGCTTGGGCTCGGGCCATGCAGATGAAGCTTTCTTT
TRBJ1-5	-	TRBV6-2/TRBV6-3	TRBD1	CASSYPDRGENQPQHF	TGTGCCAGCAGTTACCCGGACAGGGGCGAGAATCAGCCCCAGCATTTT
TRBJ2-1	-	TRBV14	-	CASSPPLGGINEQFF	TGTGCCAGCAGCCCCCCCCTGGGCGGAATCAATGAGCAGTTCTTC
TRBJ1-5	-	TRBV4-1	-	CASSQFSGPQGQPQHF	TGCGCCAGCAGCCAGTTCTCTGGCCCACAGGGACAGCCCCAGCATTTT
TRBJ2-2	few	TRBV20-1	TRBD2	CSARASGRVAGELFF	TGCAGTGCTAGAGCGAGCGGGAGGGTGGCCGGGGAGCTGTTTTTT
TRBJ2-7	few	TRBV6-5	-	CASSYTHRRQTYEQYF	TGTGCCAGCAGTTATACGCACAGGAGACAAACCTACGAGCAGTACTTC
TRBJ2-1	-	TRBV15	TRBD2	CATSRVRGGRYNEQFF	TGTGCCACCAGCAGAGTCCGGGGGGGCCGGTACAATGAGCAGTTCTTC
TRBJ2-2	few	TRBV12-3/TRBV12-4	-	CASREQYTGELFF	TGTGCCAGCAGGGAACAGTACACCGGGGAGCTGTTTTTT
TRBJ2-7	few	TRBV9	-	CASSVVRTDIYEQYF	TGTGCCAGCAGCGTAGTCCGGACAGATATCTACGAGCAGTACTTC
TRBJ2-1	many	TRBV7-3	TRBD2	CASSKRGLAGHNEQFF	TGTGCCAGCAGCAAACGGGGACTAGCGGGACACAATGAGCAGTTCTTC
TRBJ2-5	few	TRBV15	-	CATSRDVETQYF	TGTGCCACCAGCAGAGATGTGGAGACCCAGTACTTC
TRBJ2-7	few	TRBV3-1	-	CASSQDLAPPYEQYF	TGTGCCAGCAGCCAAGATCTAGCGCCGCCCTACGAGCAGTACTTC
TRBJ2-1	many	TRBV7-9	-	CASREGTNNEQFF	TGTGCCAGCAGAGAAGGGACCAACAATGAGCAGTTCTTC
TRBJ2-1	-	TRBV3-1	-	CASSSLATDEQFF	TGTGCCAGCAGCTCGCTAGCAACGGATGAGCAGTTCTTC
TRBJ2-7	-	TRBV19	TRBD1	CASSHSGQVVYEQYF	TGTGCCAGTAGTCACAGTGGACAGGTTGTCTACGAGCAGTACTTC
TRBJ2-3	many	TRBV27	-	CASGGGGSTDTQYF	TGTGCCAGCGGAGGGGGAGGAAGCACAGATACGCAGTATTTT
TRBJ2-7	many	TRBV11-2	-	CASSLVAGSYEQYF	TGTGCCAGCAGCTTAGTCGCAGGGTCCTACGAGCAGTACTTC
TRBJ2-2	few	TRBV29-1	-	CSAADGNTGELFF	TGCAGCGCCGCTGACGGGAACACCGGGGAGCTGTTTTTT
TRBJ2-7	many	TRBV7-9	-	CASSFDSGQYF	TGTGCCAGCAGCTTCGACAGTGGGCAGTACTTC
TRBJ1-1	-	TRBV29-1	-	CSVAVNTEAFF	TGCAGCGTTGCGGTAAACACTGAAGCTTTCTTT
TRBJ1-1	few	TRBV2	TRBD1	CASSFRTGENTEAFF	TGTGCCAGCAGTTTCCGAACAGGGGAGAACACTGAAGCTTTCTTT
TRBJ2-5	-	TRBV4-2	TRBD2	CASSQALAGGVETQYF	TGTGCCAGCAGCCAAGCATTAGCGGGAGGGGTGGAGACCCAGTACTTC
TRBJ1-1	many	TRBV12-3/TRBV12-4	TRBD1	CASSLGQGVNTEAFF	TGTGCCAGCAGTTTAGGACAGGGGGTGAACACTGAAGCTTTCTTT
TRBJ1-4	many	TRBV29-1	-	CSVETGNEKLFF	TGCAGCGTTGAAACGGGAAATGAAAAACTGTTTTTT
TRBJ2-2	many	TRBV29-1	-	CSVGRTANTGELFF	TGCAGCGTTGGGAGGACAGCGAACACCGGGGAGCTGTTTTTT
TRBJ1-4	many	TRBV6-1	-	CASYRGREKLFF	TGTGCCAGCTACCGAGGAAGAGAAAAACTGTTTTTT
TRBJ2-5	-	TRBV29-1	-	CSVSRGGTQYF	TGCAGCGTTAGCCGGGGAGGCACCCAGTACTTC
TRBJ1-2	few	TRBV12-3/TRBV12-4	-	CASSRFPGHRYGYTF	TGTGCCAGCAGTCGGTTTCCGGGACATCGATATGGCTACACCTTC
TRBJ1-4	many	TRBV20-1	-	CSAPKPSADEKLFF	TGCAGTGCCCCAAAACCTAGCGCTGATGAAAAACTGTTTTTT
TRBJ1-6	-	TRBV11-3	-	CASSFGSLSLSYNSPLHF	TGTGCCAGCAGCTTCGGCAGCTTGTCCCTCTCCTATAATTCACCCCTCCACTTT